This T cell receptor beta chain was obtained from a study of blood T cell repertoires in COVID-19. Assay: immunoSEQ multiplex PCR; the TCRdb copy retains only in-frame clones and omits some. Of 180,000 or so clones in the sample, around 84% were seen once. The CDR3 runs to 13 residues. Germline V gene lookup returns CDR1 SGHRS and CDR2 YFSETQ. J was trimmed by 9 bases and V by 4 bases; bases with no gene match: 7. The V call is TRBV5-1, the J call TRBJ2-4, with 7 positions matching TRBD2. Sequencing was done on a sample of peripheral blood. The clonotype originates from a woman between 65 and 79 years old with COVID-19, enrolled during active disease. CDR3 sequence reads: CASSGGWEGIQYF. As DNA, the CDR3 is TGCGCCAGCAGCGGTGGGTGGGAGGGCATTCAGTACTTC.